A single sample is the source of the 7 T cell receptor beta chains below, sequenced in a study of OX40 agonist ivuxolimab in advanced cancers. Repertoires were generated with immunoSEQ multiplex PCR, while TCRdb's copy carries only in-frame clones and drops some. This table has about 76,000 clones, roughly 86% appearing once. Sequencing used CD4+ or CD8+ T cells sorted from blood, obtained in a trial of the OX40 agonist ivuxolimab. Every receptor here comes from an adult with an advanced solid tumor such as melanoma, head and neck, liver or kidney cancer.

The chain combines TRBV28 with TRBJ2-2, with D possibly TRBD1 on 5 matching bases. This CDR3 spans 15 amino acids. Germline CDR1 MDHEN, CDR2 SYDVKM. Trimming left V 5 bases short and J 0 bases short, with 10 bases between. CDR3 protein: CASSRRTPNTGELFF. CDR3 nucleotide sequence: TGTGCCAGCAGTCGCCGGACACCGAACACCGGGGAGCTGTTTTTT.

This clone came up a few times. V gene TRBV4-2 combines with J gene TRBJ2-5, with 9 nucleotides matching TRBD2. Germline trimming cut 0 bases from V and 5 bases from J; bases unmatched to any gene: 10. The length of the CDR3 is 17 residues. Germline V gives CDR1 LGHNA, CDR2 YNFKEQ. The CDR3 DNA is TGTGCCAGCAGCCAAGATGGAGCGGGGGGCCGGAGGGAGACCCAGTACTTC. Residues: CASSQDGAGGRRETQYF.

The chain couples TRBV20-1 to TRBJ2-7; maybe TRBD2 (5 bases). Germline V gives CDR1 DFQATT, CDR2 SNEGSKA (reference sequence). This CDR3 contains 11 residues. Trimming pared 4 bases from V and 9 bases from J, leaving 13 bases between. The CDR3 region has the DNA TGCAGTGCTATTAAATCTGGAGGGCAGTACTTC. It encodes CSAIKSGGQYF.

V is TRBV6-1 and J is TRBJ1-3, with a weak D call TRBD1 (5 bases). This CDR3 has 17 residues. CDR1 is MNHNS, CDR2 SASEGT, per germline. Trimming took 4 bases from V and 2 from J, leaving 18 bases between them. As DNA, the CDR3 is TGTGCCAGCAGTGCCGGGTCGGGGACGGGTGCTGGAAACACCATATATTTT. It encodes CASSAGSGTGAGNTIYF.

The chain has TRBV7-7 and TRBJ2-1, with 8 bases identical to TRBD2. In germline, CDR1 is SSHAT, CDR2 FNYEAQ (reference sequence). The CDR3 is made up of 15 amino acids. The V gene end was trimmed by 5 bases and the J gene end by 5 bases; junction bases not matched to a gene: 8. As DNA, the CDR3 is TGTGCCAGCAGCCCAACTAGCGGACCTCACAATGAGCAGTTCTTC. Amino acids: CASSPTSGPHNEQFF. The whole variable domain, filled in from reference TRBV7-7 and TRBJ2-1, reads GAGVSQSPRYKVTKRGQDVTLRCDPISSHATLYWYQQALGQGPEFLTYFNYEAQPDKSGLPSDRFSAERPEGSISTLTIQRTEQRDSAMYRCASSPTSGPHNEQFFGPGTRLTVL.

The chain carries TRBV5-5 and TRBJ1-6; possibly TRBD1 for D (6 bases). Germline V gene sequence: CDR1 SGHKS, CDR2 YYEKEE (reference sequence). V shed 4 bases and J shed 9 bases, with 17 bases lying between them. This CDR3 is 15 amino acids long. In nucleotides, the CDR3 is TGTGCCAGCAGCCCCCAACGGGGGGCGATTTCACCCCTCCACTTT. Translating gives CASSPQRGAISPLHF.

Here the CDR3 reads CASSSGQINTGELFF. The CDR3 region has the DNA TGTGCCAGCAGCTCGGGACAGATTAACACCGGGGAGCTGTTTTTT. The V call is TRBV7-2, the J call TRBJ2-2; 7 bases fit TRBD1. CDR1 and CDR2 (germline): SGHTA, FQGNSA. This CDR3 contains 15 residues. Trimming at V came to 4 bases and at J to 2 bases, leaving 4 bases not matched to a gene.